This is a list of T cell receptor beta chains from one sample in a study of T cells after posttransplantation cyclophosphamide. Assay used: immunoSEQ multiplex PCR; TCRdb lists only in-frame clones, some missing. The table lists 44,000 or so clones, with no singletons. The specimen sequenced was PBMCs. The receptor set was obtained from a man aged 40-49 years in good health, CMV-negative, and a related stem cell transplant donor. CDR3s include the opening cysteine and the closing phenylalanine or tryptophan. Each record gives: CDR3 DNA, CDR3 protein, CDR3 length, clone size, V gene, D gene, J gene. D genes are given only for firm matches. For some rows the clone size is stated as once, few or many, or as a class when expanded; others skip it.

TGTGCCAGCAGTAATGGAAAAGCGGCATACGAGCAGTACTTC	CASSNGKAAYEQYF	14	.	TRBV6-5	.	TRBJ2-7
TGTGCCAGCAGGCGTCCCGGGACAGGGGCTGGGGCCAACGTCCTGACTTTC	CASRRPGTGAGANVLTF	17	many	TRBV2	TRBD1	TRBJ2-6
TGCGCCAGCAGTTCAAACCGAGGTTCAGATACGCAGTATTTT	CASSSNRGSDTQYF	14	many	TRBV5-1	.	TRBJ2-3
TGCGCCAGCAGCCAGCTCGGTGGGGGGGAAGGGGGCTATGGCTACACCTTC	CASSQLGGGEGGYGYTF	17	many	TRBV4-3	.	TRBJ1-2
TGTGCCAGCAGTAATAGCGGGAGCACCTACAATGAGCAGTTCTTC	CASSNSGSTYNEQFF	15	many	TRBV28	TRBD2	TRBJ2-1
TGCGCCAGCAGAAGTAACCCACGATCGGGCACTGAAGCTTTCTTT	CASRSNPRSGTEAFF	15	many	TRBV4-1	.	TRBJ1-1
TGTGCCAGCAGATTTTTGGAGACTGAAGCTTTCTTT	CASRFLETEAFF	12	many	TRBV28	.	TRBJ1-1
TGCGCCAGCAGCCAACGGCAGGCGCTGAACACTGAAGCTTTCTTT	CASSQRQALNTEAFF	15	many	TRBV4-1	.	TRBJ1-1
TGTGCCAGCAGTGATACGGGACAGGGCGTCGGCGGCTACACCTTC	CASSDTGQGVGGYTF	15	many	TRBV6-4	TRBD1	TRBJ1-2
TGTGCCAGCAGCTTGGTGGACAGTTCTATTCAGTACTTC	CASSLVDSSIQYF	13	many	TRBV5-4	.	TRBJ2-7
TGTGCCAGCTTGTCGGGGTGGCAGACCCAGTACTTC	CASLSGWQTQYF	12	many	TRBV7-8	.	TRBJ2-5
TGTGCCAGTAGCACGGGGACAGGGTATTATGGCTACACCTTC	CASSTGTGYYGYTF	14	many	TRBV19	TRBD1	TRBJ1-2
TGTGCCAGCAGCACGGGACTAGAGAGAGAGCAGTACTTC	CASSTGLEREQYF	13	many	TRBV28	TRBD2	TRBJ2-7
TGTGCCAGCAGTGAAGTGGGGACTAGCGGGAGCTCGGAGACCCAGTACTTC	CASSEVGTSGSSETQYF	17	many	TRBV6-1	TRBD2	TRBJ2-5
TGTGCCAGCAGCTCGACCCGGGGGGAGGCTGAAGCTTTCTTT	CASSSTRGEAEAFF	14	many	TRBV7-9	.	TRBJ1-1
TGTGCCAGTAGTATGGGCGGCGCCCCCGGAGGTGAAAAACTGTTTTTT	CASSMGGAPGGEKLFF	16	many	TRBV19	.	TRBJ1-4
TGTGCCAGCAACGACAGATTCCAAGAGACCCAGTACTTC	CASNDRFQETQYF	13	many	TRBV5-6	.	TRBJ2-5
TGTGCCTGGAGTCCTCTAGCGGGAGCCTACAATGAGCAGTTCTTC	CAWSPLAGAYNEQFF	15	many	TRBV30	TRBD2	TRBJ2-1
TGCAGTGCTAGCGGGACAGGGCTCCAGCATTTT	CSASGTGLQHF	11	many	TRBV20-1	TRBD1	TRBJ1-5
TGTGCCAGTACAGACAGCTCTGGGGCCAACGTCCTGACTTTC	CASTDSSGANVLTF	14	many	TRBV19	.	TRBJ2-6
TGCGCCAGCAGCCAAGATCGCCCAGCGGGAGGACAAGGTACGCAGTATTTT	CASSQDRPAGGQGTQYF	17	many	TRBV4-3	TRBD2	TRBJ2-3
TGTGCCAGCAGGGCGGGACTAGCGGGCGGTTCCTACGAGCAGTACTTC	CASRAGLAGGSYEQYF	16	many	TRBV7-9	TRBD2	TRBJ2-7
TGTGCCTGGAGGGGGACTCCCCAAACGCAGTATTTT	CAWRGTPQTQYF	12	many	TRBV30	.	TRBJ2-3
TGCGCCAGCAGTGAGTCGTTCGGTGAGCAGTTCTTC	CASSESFGEQFF	12	many	TRBV10-2	.	TRBJ2-1
TGTGCCAGCAGTTTAGGGCTCGGTCAGGGGTACGAGCAGTACTTC	CASSLGLGQGYEQYF	15	many	TRBV28	.	TRBJ2-7
TGTGCCAGCAGCGTAGGGGACAGGGGGCTCGAGCAGTACTTC	CASSVGDRGLEQYF	14	many	TRBV9	TRBD1	TRBJ2-7
TGTGCCAGCAGTTCCCCGTTGGTAGCGGGGTACAATGAGCAGTTCTTC	CASSSPLVAGYNEQFF	16	many	TRBV28	TRBD2	TRBJ2-1
TGTGCCAGTAGTTCGGGACAGTTCTCTGGAAACACCATATATTTT	CASSSGQFSGNTIYF	15	many	TRBV19	TRBD1	TRBJ1-3
TGCGCCAGCAGCTTGGTTAGAAATGAGCAGTTCTTC	CASSLVRNEQFF	12	many	TRBV5-1	.	TRBJ2-1
TGTGCCAGCAGCTTGGCGGCTAGCGGGCTCTACGAGCAGTACTTC	CASSLAASGLYEQYF	15	many	TRBV5-6	TRBD2	TRBJ2-7
TGTGCCAGCAGTTCGGGGCCGACAGGGATCCACTACAATGAGCAGTTCTTC	CASSSGPTGIHYNEQFF	17	many	TRBV27	TRBD1	TRBJ2-1